A single sample is the source of the 26 T cell receptor beta chains below, sequenced in a study of OX40 agonist ivuxolimab in advanced cancers. Sequencing was performed with immunoSEQ multiplex PCR; in TCRdb, only in-frame clones are kept and a portion is missing. This sample has 75,000 to 95,000 clones, with just over 90% found just once. The sample here was CD4+ or CD8+ T cells sorted from blood, taken in a trial of the OX40 agonist ivuxolimab. The receptors stem from an adult with an advanced solid tumor such as melanoma, head and neck, liver or kidney cancer.

This chain links TRBV18 with TRBJ2-5, with 7 bases lining up with TRBD1. V lost 2 bases, J lost 1 base, and 4 bases stayed unmatched. The CDR3 totals 15 residues. Germline values: CDR1 KGHSH, CDR2 LQKENI. The CDR3 loop is CASSPRAGGQETQYF. The CDR3 DNA follows: TGTGCCAGCTCACCAAGGGCAGGGGGCCAAGAGACCCAGTACTTC.

This chain joins TRBV6-6 and TRBJ1-3; D is perhaps TRBD1 (5 bases). V was pared by 2 bases and J by 2 bases, with 10 bases between. This CDR3 is 15 amino acids long. CDR1 is MNHNY and CDR2 is SVGAGI in the germline V gene (reference sequence). CDR3 in DNA: TGTGCCAGCAGTTACCTCAGGGACGCTGGAAACACCATATATTTT. The encoded protein is CASSYLRDAGNTIYF.

The chain carries TRBV19 and TRBJ1-1; a possible D gene is TRBD1 (6 bases). Germline values: CDR1 LNHDA, CDR2 SQIVND (reference sequence). The CDR3 is made up of 16 amino acids. Trimming left V 2 bases short and J 0 bases short, with 13 bases between. Written as DNA, the CDR3 is TGTGCCAGTAGTATATTCGGGGGCACGATGAACACTGAAGCTTTCTTT. The encoded protein is CASSIFGGTMNTEAFF.

The chain uses TRBV7-8 and TRBJ2-2, with 8 bases that match TRBD1. The junction had 9 bases not matched to a gene; V was cut back by 5 bases and J by 1 base. CDR1 is SGHVS, CDR2 FQNEAQ, per germline. The CDR3 sequence is 17 residues long. CDR3 region: CASSPEPGQVNTGELFF. CDR3 DNA sequence: TGTGCCAGCAGCCCCGAGCCGGGACAGGTGAACACCGGGGAGCTGTTTTTT. The variable domain in full, with the rest retrieved from reference TRBV7-8 and TRBJ2-2, is GAGVSQSPRYKVAKRGQDVALRCDPISGHVSLFWYQQALGQGPEFLTYFQNEAQLDKSGLPSDRFFAERPEGSVSTLKIQRTQQEDSAVYLCASSPEPGQVNTGELFFGEGSRLTVL.

V is TRBV6-5 and J is TRBJ2-7; 9 bases are a match to TRBD1. Germline V CDR1 and CDR2: MNHEY, SVGAGI. This CDR3 comprises 14 residues. Trimming cost V 6 bases and J 2 bases; bases outside gene matches: 5. CDR3 protein: CASRKGQGAYEQYF. In nucleotides, the CDR3 is TGTGCCAGCAGGAAGGGACAGGGAGCCTACGAGCAGTACTTC.

The V call is TRBV5-1, the J call TRBJ2-5; possibly TRBD1 or TRBD2 for D (7 bases each). This CDR3 has 13 amino acids. Deletions cut 3 bases from V and 5 bases from J, with 11 bases between. Germline CDR1 reads SGHRS; CDR2 reads YFSETQ. CDR3 in amino acids: CASSSQGGETQYF. Written as DNA, the CDR3 is TGCGCCAGCAGCTCTCAGGGGGGGGAGACCCAGTACTTC.

This chain uses TRBV7-9 with TRBJ2-7, with 7 nucleotides matching TRBD2. In germline, CDR1 is SEHNR, CDR2 FQNEAQ (reference sequence). J lost 5 bases, V lost 8 bases, and 12 bases had no gene match. CDR3 length: 14 residues. The DNA of the CDR3 is TGTGCCAGCGGATCGGGGCTAGCGGTGGACGAGCAGTACTTC. This gives the protein CASGSGLAVDEQYF. Using reference TRBV7-9 and TRBJ2-7 for the parts outside the CDR3, the full variable domain is DTGVSQNPRHKITKRGQNVTFRCDPISEHNRLYWYRQTLGQGPEFLTYFQNEAQLEKSRLLSDRFSAERPKGSFSTLEIQRTEQGDSAMYLCASGSGLAVDEQYFGPGTRLTVT.

This chain connects TRBV4-2 to TRBJ1-3; D call uncertain. Germline-derived CDR1 and CDR2 are LGHNA and YNFKEQ. This CDR3 has 16 residues. V was pared by 5 bases and J by 2 bases, with 16 bases between. CDR3 bases: TGTGCCAGCAGCTTGGGAGACGGCGGTGCTGGAAACACCATATATTTT. This encodes CASSLGDGGAGNTIYF.

The rearrangement uses TRBV19 and TRBJ1-2; 8 bases line up with TRBD1. The CDR3 is 13 residues long. CDR1 and CDR2 from the germline V gene are LNHDA and SQIVND (reference sequence). V was clipped by 7 bases and J by 8 bases; unmatched bases: 9. CDR3 sequence reads: CASTGDRRPGYTF. The CDR3 DNA reads TGTGCCAGTACCGGGGACAGGCGTCCAGGCTACACCTTC.

V is TRBV10-3 and J is TRBJ2-7, with D perhaps TRBD2 (7 bases). CDR3 length: 13 residues. The V gene lost 6 bases and the J gene lost 1 base, with 10 bases spanning the gap. Germline CDR1 ENHRY, CDR2 SYGVKD. The CDR3: CAISGGQSYEQYF. The CDR3 nucleotides are TGTGCCATCAGCGGGGGGCAGTCCTACGAGCAGTACTTC.

This clone was seen repeatedly, ten times or more. The chain joins TRBV15 to TRBJ2-5; TRBD2 matches 9 bases. V lost 3 bases, J lost 4 bases, and 6 bases stayed unmatched. The germline CDR1 and CDR2 sequences are LNHNV and YYDKDF (reference sequence). This CDR3 region has 15 residues. Here the CDR3 reads CATSSQTSGLETQYF. The CDR3 DNA reads TGTGCCACCAGCAGCCAAACTAGCGGGCTAGAGACCCAGTACTTC.

This clone has only one observation. The rearrangement uses TRBV6-1 and TRBJ2-5; D uncertain. TRBJ2-7 matches the DNA end more closely, so the J call is doubtful. The CDR3 is 14 amino acids. Germline V gene lookup returns CDR1 MNHNS and CDR2 SASEGT. The DNA for the CDR3 is TGTGCCAGCAGTGAAGCGCAGGACGGCTACGAGCAGTACTTC. This codes for CASSEAQDGYEQYF.

The chain is built from TRBV10-2 and TRBJ1-2, with D maybe TRBD1 (6 bases). V dropped 6 bases and J dropped 5 bases, with 10 bases sitting between them. Germline values: CDR1 WSHSY, CDR2 SAAADI. The CDR3 is 12 residues long. The chain's CDR3 is CASRRQEYGYTF. DNA for the CDR3: TGCGCCAGCAGGCGACAGGAGTATGGCTACACCTTC.

In this sample, this clone turned up once. Sequence at one end of the junction differs from germline and may be a read error. This chain connects TRBV4-2 to TRBJ2-2, with D perhaps matching TRBD2 (5 bases). The CDR3 has 20 residues. Germline loops: CDR1 LGHNA, CDR2 YNFKEQ. CDR3 sequence: CASSQDSVGIERRNTRELFF. DNA of the CDR3: TGTGCCAGCAGCCAAGATAGCGTAGGCATTGAGCGGAGGAACACCCGGGAGCTGTTTTTT.

The rearrangement uses TRBV7-2 and TRBJ2-1; 13 bases line up with TRBD2. Germline CDR1 SGHTA, CDR2 FQGNSA. The trim removed 1 base at V and 12 bases at J, leaving 6 bases unmatched. This CDR3 is built from 15 residues. The chain's CDR3 is CASSLGLAGGDPQFF. The CDR3 bases are TGTGCCAGCAGCTTAGGACTAGCGGGGGGCGACCCGCAGTTCTTC. Filled out from reference TRBV7-2 and TRBJ2-1, the complete variable domain reads GAGVSQSPSNKVTEKGKDVELRCDPISGHTALYWYRQSLGQGLEFLIYFQGNSAPDKSGLPSDRFSAERTGGSVSTLTIQRTQQEDSAVYLCASSLGLAGGDPQFFGPGTRLTVL.

With regard to this clone: Other DNA variants within this sample encode the same CDR3. The V call is TRBV4-1, the J call TRBJ1-2; D is undetermined. CDR1 MGHRA and CDR2 YSYEKL come from the germline V gene. The V and J ends lost 0 bases and 2 bases respectively, with 4 bases between them. This CDR3 has 13 amino acids. CDR3 nucleotides: TGCGCCAGCAGCCAAGATGGGAACTATGGCTACACCTTC. Translated, it gives CASSQDGNYGYTF.

The sample holds one count of this clone. V is TRBV4-2 and J is TRBJ2-5, with TRBD2 matching 14 bases. Trimming removed 3 bases from V and 1 base from J; junction bases left unmatched: 7. The CDR3 has 18 residues. CDR1 LGHNA and CDR2 YNFKEQ come from the germline V gene. CDR3 in DNA: TGTGCCAGCAGCCAGGCCAGACTAGCGGGAGGGATCCAAGAGACCCAGTACTTC. It translates to CASSQARLAGGIQETQYF.

The J gene is TRBJ1-3, the V gene TRBV25-1, with D hard to call. Trimming took 6 bases from V and 8 from J, leaving 14 bases between them. Germline CDR1 reads MGHDK; CDR2 reads SYGVNS. The CDR3 has 13 residues. CDR3 sequence reads: CASSSSARDTIYF. For the CDR3, the DNA is TGTGCCAGCAGCTCATCGGCCCGGGACACCATATATTTT. Full variable domain (remainder filled in from reference TRBV25-1 and TRBJ1-3): EADIYQTPRYLVIGTGKKITLECSQTMGHDKMYWYQQDPGMELHLIHYSYGVNSTEKGDLSSESTVSRIRTEHFPLTLESARPSHTSQYLCASSSSARDTIYFGEGSWLTVV.

This sequence joins TRBV6-5 and TRBJ1-5; D uncertain. The V end was cut by 5 bases, the J end by 6 bases, with 8 bases between. The CDR3 length is 12 residues. Germline CDR1 is MNHEY and CDR2 is SVGAGI. The CDR3 DNA sequence: TGTGCCAGCAGTGGTATCCCTCAGCCCCAGCATTTT. Translated: CASSGIPQPQHF.

The genes are TRBV30 and TRBJ2-2, with 8 bases fitting TRBD1. The CDR3 totals 14 residues. V was pared by 3 bases and J by 6 bases, with 6 bases of the junction left unmatched. The V gene's germline CDR1 is GTSNPN and CDR2 SVGIG (reference sequence). The CDR3 coding sequence is TGTGCCTGGAGCGCCATACAGGGGGCCGGGGAGCTGTTTTTT. Encoded protein: CAWSAIQGAGELFF.

The chain uses TRBV27 and TRBJ2-7; 8 nucleotides match TRBD1. Germline V gene lookup returns CDR1 MNHEY and CDR2 SMNVEV (reference sequence). CDR3 length: 13 residues. Losses at the gene ends were 5 bases for V and 7 bases for J; bases not matched to a gene: 7. The DNA of the CDR3 is TGTGCCAGCAGTCCCTACAGGGGGAGGGAGCAGTACTTC. This codes for CASSPYRGREQYF.

The V gene is TRBV7-8, the J gene TRBJ2-2, with D tentatively TRBD1 (6 bases). The CDR3 runs to 14 residues. V was trimmed by 5 bases and J by 7 bases, leaving 14 bases between them. CDR1 and CDR2 from the germline V gene are SGHVS and FQNEAQ. The CDR3 spells CASSAITGNGELFF. In DNA, the CDR3 is TGTGCCAGCAGCGCGATTACAGGGAACGGGGAGCTGTTTTTT.

The chain joins TRBV7-8 to TRBJ1-2, with 8 nucleotides matching TRBD1. Trimming cost V 5 bases and J 6 bases; bases outside gene matches: 8. Germline CDR1 reads SGHVS; CDR2 reads FQNEAQ. The CDR3 consists of 14 residues. CDR3 sequence: CASSIELTGDGYTF. The CDR3 nucleotides read TGTGCCAGCAGCATAGAGCTGACAGGGGATGGCTACACCTTC.

This clone was recorded once. Different DNA sequences within this sample yield the same CDR3. V usage is TRBV15 and J usage is TRBJ1-4, with 10 bases matching TRBD1. The germline V gene has CDR1 LNHNV and CDR2 YYDKDF (reference sequence). V lost 5 bases to trimming and J lost 5 bases; unmatched junction nucleotides: 2. There are 14 residues in the CDR3. The CDR3 is CATSRDRGNEKLFF. CDR3 nucleotides: TGTGCCACCAGCCGGGACAGGGGAAATGAAAAACTGTTTTTT.

The chain uses TRBV29-1 and TRBJ1-4; 8 bases match TRBD1. Trimming took 7 bases from V and 4 from J; bases not matched to a gene: 2. This CDR3 is 12 amino acids long. CDR1 is SQVTM, CDR2 ANQGSEA, per germline. CDR3 sequence reads: CSAQGVNEKLFF. The CDR3 bases are TGCAGCGCACAGGGGGTTAATGAAAAACTGTTTTTT.

The rearrangement joins TRBV11-3 to TRBJ2-5; a weak D match, TRBD1 (6 bases). Germline V lookup: CDR1 SGHNT, CDR2 YENEEA. This CDR3 has 15 residues. Trimming left V 6 bases short and J 1 base short, with 15 bases between. The CDR3 protein is CASSTGNRVQETQYF. CDR3 nucleotides: TGTGCCAGCAGTACCGGGAACAGGGTCCAAGAGACCCAGTACTTC.